This is a list of T cell receptor beta chains from one sample in a study of T cells after yellow fever vaccination. TCRdb analysed the 5' RACE reads with MiXCR anew, one entry per CDR3 protein. The sample records 400,000 to 650,000 distinct CDR3 sequences, around a fifth being singletons. Sample: PBMCs, taken less than 25 days after the first yellow fever vaccination. The receptor source for this set is a man aged 18 to 35 who received the YFV17D yellow fever vaccine. The CDR3 runs from the conserved cysteine through the conserved F or W. A D gene is named only where the DNA matches it firmly. Clone size is shown for a subset of rows, as once, few, many or a class of expanded clone.

>.|.|TRBV5-5|TRBJ2-7
CASSLGGHLSSYEQYF
TGTGCCAGCAGCTTGGGGGGACATCTGAGCTCCTACGAGCAGTACTTC
>few|TRBD1|TRBV4-3|TRBJ1-4
CASSRDRVEKLFF
TGCGCCAGCAGCCGAGACAGGGTTGAAAAACTGTTTTTT
>few|.|TRBV4-1|TRBJ2-3
CASSQGTFTDTQYF
TGCGCCAGCAGCCAAGGCACGTTCACAGATACGCAGTATTTT
>few|.|TRBV12-3/TRBV12-4|TRBJ2-1
CASSFGPFEGGWAYNEQFF
TGTGCCAGCAGTTTTGGGCCGTTCGAGGGGGGGTGGGCCTACAATGAGCAGTTCTTC
>few|TRBD2|TRBV3-1|TRBJ2-5
CASRSLAGGPYQETQYF
TGTGCCAGCAGGTCACTAGCGGGGGGACCGTACCAAGAGACCCAGTACTTC
>.|.|TRBV12-3/TRBV12-4|TRBJ1-1
CASSTQSMNTEAFF
TGTGCCAGCAGTACGCAGAGCATGAACACTGAAGCTTTCTTT
>few|TRBD1|TRBV7-2|TRBJ1-5
CASSLEGQQPQHF
TGTGCCAGCAGCTTAGAGGGACAGCAGCCCCAGCATTTT
>few|TRBD1|TRBV6-1|TRBJ1-5
CASSERDSDQPQHF
TGTGCCAGCAGTGAAAGGGACAGCGATCAGCCCCAGCATTTT
>.|TRBD1|TRBV5-4|TRBJ2-1
CASSWYGTGDWNEQFF
TGTGCCAGCAGCTGGTATGGGACAGGGGATTGGAATGAGCAGTTCTTC
>.|TRBD1|TRBV5-4|TRBJ1-1
CASSSTRGGYTEAFF
TGTGCCAGCAGCTCTACCAGGGGGGGCTACACTGAAGCTTTCTTT
>.|.|TRBV5-6|TRBJ2-2
CASSLSEVNTGELFF
TGTGCCAGCAGCTTGTCCGAAGTAAACACCGGGGAGCTGTTTTTT
>few|.|TRBV7-9|TRBJ2-7
CASSLGEVTDSDEQYF
TGTGCCAGCAGCTTAGGGGAGGTGACGGACAGCGACGAGCAGTACTTC
>.|TRBD2|TRBV7-9|TRBJ2-2
CASSAGLAGVTGELFF
TGTGCCAGCAGCGCCGGACTAGCGGGGGTCACCGGGGAGCTGTTTTTT
>.|.|TRBV20-1|TRBJ1-3
CSASIRGKGNTIYF
TGCAGTGCTAGCATCCGGGGGAAAGGAAACACCATATATTTT
>few|TRBD1|TRBV11-2|TRBJ2-7
CASSPRDRNYEQYF
TGTGCCAGCAGCCCTCGGGACAGAAACTACGAGCAGTACTTC
>.|TRBD1|TRBV9|TRBJ1-5
CASSAGTGVDSNQPQHF
TGTGCCAGCAGCGCGGGAACAGGGGTGGATAGCAATCAGCCCCAGCATTTT
>many|.|TRBV30|TRBJ2-1
CAWSVPEGEVNEQFF
TGTGCCTGGAGTGTACCCGAGGGGGAGGTGAATGAGCAGTTCTTC
>medium-sized|TRBD2|TRBV27|TRBJ2-5
CASRTYSGGARETQYF
TGTGCCAGCAGGACCTATAGCGGGGGGGCCCGGGAGACCCAGTACTTC
>.|TRBD1|TRBV2|TRBJ1-6
CASSDVGRGTTPLHF
TGTGCCAGCAGTGACGTTGGCAGGGGGACGACACCCCTCCACTTT
>few|.|TRBV18|TRBJ2-7
CASSPRPSGGLEQYF
TGTGCCAGCTCACCCCGCCCGTCAGGGGGACTCGAGCAGTACTTC
>many|.|TRBV25-1|TRBJ1-5
CASSEDSEYSNQPQHF
TGTGCCAGCAGTGAGGACAGTGAGTATAGCAATCAGCCCCAGCATTTT
>.|.|TRBV5-4|TRBJ2-4
CASSLMGISKNIQYF
TGTGCCAGCAGCTTAATGGGAATCTCCAAAAACATTCAGTACTTC